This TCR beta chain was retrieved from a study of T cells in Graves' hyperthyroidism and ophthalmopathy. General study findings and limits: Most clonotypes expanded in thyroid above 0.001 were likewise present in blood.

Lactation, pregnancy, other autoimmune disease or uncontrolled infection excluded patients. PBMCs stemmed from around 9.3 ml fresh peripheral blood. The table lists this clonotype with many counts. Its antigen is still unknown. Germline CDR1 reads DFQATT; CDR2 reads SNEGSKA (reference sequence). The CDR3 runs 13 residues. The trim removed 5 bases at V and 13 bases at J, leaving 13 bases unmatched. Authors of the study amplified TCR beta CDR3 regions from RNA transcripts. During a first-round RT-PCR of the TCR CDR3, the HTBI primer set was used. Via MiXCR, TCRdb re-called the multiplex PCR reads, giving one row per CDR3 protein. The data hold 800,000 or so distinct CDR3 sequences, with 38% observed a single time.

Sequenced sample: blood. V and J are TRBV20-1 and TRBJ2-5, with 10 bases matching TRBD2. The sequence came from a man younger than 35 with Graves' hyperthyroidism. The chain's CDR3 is CSASILAGPLRYF. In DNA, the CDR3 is TGCAGTGCTTCAATACTAGCGGGGCCGTTGAGGTACTTC.